The clone carrying this T cell receptor beta chain is judged medium-sized (0.01 to 0.1%). Thyroid surgery was performed in patients who had received no treatment beforehand. Per germline, CDR1 SGHRS and CDR2 YFSETQ. This CDR3 has 14 amino acids. Between the trimmed V and J ends, which lost 3 bases and 7 bases, there was a span of 13 bases. The source of the sample is a study of metastatic and nonmetastatic thyroid tumors. About the research overall: Samples came from malignant and benign thyroid patients, and repertoires were compared across blood and tumor or nodule tissue.

Authors' analysis steps: Built for papillary thyroid cancer, a distant-metastasis classifier drew on CDR3 differences across clinicopathological groups. TCRdb used MiXCR to call clones anew from the PCR reads. TCRdb, not the original authors, processed these V and J calls. The data show 14,000 or so clones, about 31% seen once. Sequenced sample: tumor tissue. The chain employs TRBV5-1 and TRBJ2-2; possibly TRBD2 for D (6 bases). This clonotype was sampled from a female donor with papillary thyroid cancer or a benign thyroid nodule (not recorded which). Some clones in this sample may be carry-over from other donors' samples. DNA for the CDR3: TGCGCCAGCAGCTCTGCCGGAGGGCACGGGGAGCTGTTTTTT. Its protein is CASSSAGGHGELFF.